This T cell receptor (beta chain) was sequenced during a study of blood T cells in healthy people across ages. Study-wide results and limits: Older individuals had lower TCR beta diversity per million T cells (the decline was roughly linear).

This clonotype was counted many times. As yet, its antigen is unknown. V shed 3 bases and J 8 bases; nucleotides not matched to a gene: 9. The CDR3 length is 14 residues. CDR1 SEHNR and CDR2 FQNEAQ come from the germline V gene (reference sequence). A second about 6 to 12 cycle PCR used barcoded and J-beta primers. A 12-random-nucleotide template-switch adaptor tagged each cDNA molecule. TCRdb recomputed calls from the 5' RACE reads with MiXCR, one row per CDR3 protein. The repertoire holds approximately 360,000 distinct CDR3 sequences, with roughly half as singletons. The sequence came from a man in his sixties in good health. The sample taken for sequencing was blood. The chain employs TRBV7-9 and TRBJ1-2; 7 positions agree with TRBD1. In DNA form, the CDR3 reads TGTGCCAGCAGCTTCGAGGGGACAGTGGACGGCTACACCTTC. Translated: CASSFEGTVDGYTF. Drawing the rest from reference TRBV7-9 and TRBJ1-2, the complete variable domain is DTGVSQNPRHKITKRGQNVTFRCDPISEHNRLYWYRQTLGQGPEFLTYFQNEAQLEKSRLLSDRFSAERPKGSFSTLEIQRTEQGDSAMYLCASSFEGTVDGYTFGSGTRLTVV.